The rows below give T cell receptor beta chains drawn from one sample of a study of Ad26.COV2.S vaccination and SARS-CoV-2 variants. Produced via immunoSEQ multiplex PCR; TCRdb's table is partial and in-frame only. The sample carries under 550,000 clones, 80% to 95% recorded once. The sequences come from peripheral blood, collected in a trial of Ad26.COV2.S vaccine versus placebo. The source of these receptors is a person between 18 and 65 years old who received the Ad26.COV2.S COVID-19 vaccine or a placebo. CDR3s include the opening cysteine and the closing phenylalanine or tryptophan. A D gene is named only where the DNA matches it firmly. A row's size may be missing; if present it is once, few, many or a size class.

clone size: -; D gene: -; V gene: TRBV9; J gene: TRBJ2-5; CDR3 DNA: TGTGCCAGCAGCGTATCAACTCGAGAGACCCAGTACTTC; CDR3 protein: CASSVSTRETQYF
clone size: -; D gene: -; V gene: TRBV7-2; J gene: TRBJ2-3; CDR3 DNA: TGTGCCAGCAGCCCACCTAGCTTAGGAACAGATACGCAGTATTTT; CDR3 protein: CASSPPSLGTDTQYF
clone size: -; D gene: -; V gene: TRBV25-1; J gene: TRBJ2-1; CDR3 DNA: TGTGCCAGCAGTGAACAAACACCCCGGCCACTCGATTACAATGAGCAGTTCTTC; CDR3 protein: CASSEQTPRPLDYNEQFF
clone size: -; D gene: -; V gene: TRBV11-2; J gene: TRBJ2-1; CDR3 DNA: TGTGCCAGCAGCTTAGATCTTGGGGGTAATGAGCAGTTCTTC; CDR3 protein: CASSLDLGGNEQFF
clone size: -; D gene: -; V gene: TRBV6-1; J gene: TRBJ1-2; CDR3 DNA: TGTGCCAGCAGTGAAGCGAACAGGGTTGGCTACACCTTC; CDR3 protein: CASSEANRVGYTF
clone size: -; D gene: -; V gene: TRBV3-1/TRBV3-2; J gene: TRBJ2-3; CDR3 DNA: TGTGCCAGCAGCCTTAGGTTTTACCTGGCAGATACGCAGTATTTT; CDR3 protein: CASSLRFYLADTQYF
clone size: -; D gene: -; V gene: TRBV18; J gene: TRBJ2-3; CDR3 DNA: TGTGCCAGCTCACCGGGGCAACGAGATACGCAGTATTTT; CDR3 protein: CASSPGQRDTQYF
clone size: few; D gene: TRBD1; V gene: TRBV25-1; J gene: TRBJ2-7; CDR3 DNA: TGTGCCAGCAGTGTACAGGGGGGATACGAGCAGTACTTC; CDR3 protein: CASSVQGGYEQYF
clone size: -; D gene: TRBD1; V gene: TRBV19; J gene: TRBJ2-5; CDR3 DNA: TGTGCCACCCGAGAGGGGACAGGGGGCTTAGAGACCCAGTACTTC; CDR3 protein: CATREGTGGLETQYF
clone size: once; D gene: TRBD1; V gene: TRBV15; J gene: TRBJ2-5; CDR3 DNA: TGTGCCACCAGCAGAGTTGGACAGGGGGCGCGGGAGACCCAGTACTTC; CDR3 protein: CATSRVGQGARETQYF
clone size: once; D gene: TRBD2; V gene: TRBV23-1; J gene: TRBJ2-3; CDR3 DNA: TGCGCCAGCAGGAGAGCCCAGCGACTAGCGGGAGGGCCGTGTAGGAAAGATACGCAGTATTTT; CDR3 protein: CASRRAQRLAGGPCRKDTQYF
clone size: -; D gene: TRBD1; V gene: TRBV6-5; J gene: TRBJ1-2; CDR3 DNA: TGTGCCAGCAGTCCCGGGACAGCACCTGCTTATGGCTACACCTTC; CDR3 protein: CASSPGTAPAYGYTF
clone size: -; D gene: -; V gene: TRBV19; J gene: TRBJ2-5; CDR3 DNA: TGTGCCAGTAAGGGATATCAAGAGACCCAGTACTTC; CDR3 protein: CASKGYQETQYF
clone size: -; D gene: -; V gene: TRBV6-5; J gene: TRBJ2-7; CDR3 DNA: TGTGCCAGCAGTCGGACGGGGAGCTCCTACGAGCAGTACTTC; CDR3 protein: CASSRTGSSYEQYF
clone size: -; D gene: -; V gene: TRBV18; J gene: TRBJ1-2; CDR3 DNA: TGTGCCAGCTCACCGGTGGCCAGGAGGAGCGACTACACCTTC; CDR3 protein: CASSPVARRSDYTF
clone size: -; D gene: TRBD2; V gene: TRBV6-6; J gene: TRBJ2-3; CDR3 DNA: TGTGCCAGCAGTCTCCAGACTAGCGGATACACAGATACGCAGTATTTT; CDR3 protein: CASSLQTSGYTDTQYF
clone size: -; D gene: -; V gene: TRBV3-1/TRBV3-2; J gene: TRBJ1-6; CDR3 DNA: TGTGCCAGCAGCCAAGGGAGTCCAGGAGATAATTCACCCCTCCACTTT; CDR3 protein: CASSQGSPGDNSPLHF
clone size: -; D gene: TRBD1; V gene: TRBV6-5; J gene: TRBJ2-7; CDR3 DNA: TGTGCCAGCAGTCACAGGGGGCTCTACGAGCAGTACTTC; CDR3 protein: CASSHRGLYEQYF
clone size: once; D gene: -; V gene: TRBV10-3; J gene: TRBJ1-3; CDR3 DNA: TGTGCCATCAGTGATCAAGGCTCTGGAAACACCATATATTTT; CDR3 protein: CAISDQGSGNTIYF
clone size: -; D gene: -; V gene: TRBV18; J gene: TRBJ1-5; CDR3 DNA: TGTGCCAGCTCACCAAACGGGGGAAGTCAGCCCCAGCATTTT; CDR3 protein: CASSPNGGSQPQHF
clone size: -; D gene: TRBD2; V gene: TRBV11-1; J gene: TRBJ2-5; CDR3 DNA: TGTGCCAGCAGCCGCGGTAGCGGGAGTTTTAGTAAGACCCAGTACTTC; CDR3 protein: CASSRGSGSFSKTQYF
clone size: -; D gene: -; V gene: TRBV12-3/TRBV12-4; J gene: TRBJ1-2; CDR3 DNA: TGTGCCAGCAGTCCAGCAGGCGTTTGGGGCTACACCTTC; CDR3 protein: CASSPAGVWGYTF
clone size: -; D gene: -; V gene: TRBV7-2; J gene: TRBJ2-2; CDR3 DNA: TGTGCCAGCAGCTTATTAGAGAACACCGGGGAGCTGTTTTTT; CDR3 protein: CASSLLENTGELFF
clone size: once; D gene: -; V gene: TRBV11-2; J gene: TRBJ2-6; CDR3 DNA: TGTGCCAGCAGCTTATTCGTGGGCGCAGGGGCCAACGTCCTGACTTTC; CDR3 protein: CASSLFVGAGANVLTF
clone size: -; D gene: -; V gene: TRBV7-2; J gene: TRBJ2-7; CDR3 DNA: TGTGCCAGCAGTTCAAACAGGGCTTCCTACGAGCAGTACTTC; CDR3 protein: CASSSNRASYEQYF
clone size: once; D gene: -; V gene: TRBV5-4; J gene: TRBJ2-7; CDR3 DNA: TGTGCCAGCAGCTTGGACGGATACGAGCAGTACTTC; CDR3 protein: CASSLDGYEQYF
clone size: -; D gene: -; V gene: TRBV29-1; J gene: TRBJ2-7; CDR3 DNA: TGCAGCGTTGAAGAGGTCAGCCCCAGGACGTCAGGCGAGCAGTACTTC; CDR3 protein: CSVEEVSPRTSGEQYF
clone size: once; D gene: -; V gene: TRBV4-3; J gene: TRBJ2-7; CDR3 DNA: TGCGCCAGCAGCCAAGAGGACGGGAGCCTTTACGAGCAGTACTTC; CDR3 protein: CASSQEDGSLYEQYF
clone size: -; D gene: TRBD2; V gene: TRBV28; J gene: TRBJ2-1; CDR3 DNA: TGTGCCAGCAGTCGAGCGGTGGCTAGCGGGACGGATGAGCAGTTCTTC; CDR3 protein: CASSRAVASGTDEQFF
clone size: -; D gene: -; V gene: TRBV7-2; J gene: TRBJ2-1; CDR3 DNA: TGTGCCAGCAGCCTAGATACAGGGAGCTACAATGAGCAGTTCTTC; CDR3 protein: CASSLDTGSYNEQFF
clone size: once; D gene: -; V gene: TRBV14; J gene: TRBJ1-1; CDR3 DNA: TGTGCCAGCAGCCAAGGGGGGTGGAACACTGAAGCTTTCTTT; CDR3 protein: CASSQGGWNTEAFF
clone size: once; D gene: -; V gene: TRBV15; J gene: TRBJ1-1; CDR3 DNA: TGTGCCACCAGCAGAGATGGGGCGACGGCTGAAGCTTTCTTT; CDR3 protein: CATSRDGATAEAFF
clone size: -; D gene: -; V gene: TRBV28; J gene: TRBJ1-6; CDR3 DNA: TGTGCCAGCAGTTTCCGTACTCTCAGTTCACCCCTCCACTTT; CDR3 protein: CASSFRTLSSPLHF
clone size: -; D gene: TRBD1; V gene: TRBV18; J gene: TRBJ2-1; CDR3 DNA: TGTGCCAGCTCACTCCTGGGACAGGTCTTCTACAATGAGCAGTTCTTC; CDR3 protein: CASSLLGQVFYNEQFF
clone size: -; D gene: TRBD2; V gene: TRBV7-2; J gene: TRBJ2-1; CDR3 DNA: TGTGCCAGCAGCTTAGCCGGACTAGCGGGAGGTAACAATGAGCAGTTCTTC; CDR3 protein: CASSLAGLAGGNNEQFF
clone size: -; D gene: -; V gene: TRBV11-2; J gene: TRBJ2-1; CDR3 DNA: TGTGCCACCGCCCCAGGATCCAATGAGCAGTTCTTC; CDR3 protein: CATAPGSNEQFF
clone size: -; D gene: -; V gene: TRBV27; J gene: TRBJ1-5; CDR3 DNA: TGTGCCAGCAGTTTATTTACCAATCAGCCCCAGCATTTT; CDR3 protein: CASSLFTNQPQHF
clone size: -; D gene: -; V gene: TRBV3-1/TRBV3-2; J gene: TRBJ2-2; CDR3 DNA: TGTGCCAGCAGCCATGGAGGCCCCGGGGAGCTGTTTTTT; CDR3 protein: CASSHGGPGELFF
clone size: once; D gene: -; V gene: TRBV28; J gene: TRBJ1-1; CDR3 DNA: TGTGCCAGCAGCAACCTACCGGGGCCAATGAACACTGAAGCTTTCTTT; CDR3 protein: CASSNLPGPMNTEAFF
clone size: -; D gene: TRBD1; V gene: TRBV4-2; J gene: TRBJ1-6; CDR3 DNA: TGTGCCAGCAGCCAGGACTACAGGGGGATCTACTCACCCCTCCACTTT; CDR3 protein: CASSQDYRGIYSPLHF
clone size: -; D gene: TRBD2; V gene: TRBV7-2; J gene: TRBJ2-1; CDR3 DNA: TGTGCCAGCAGGGGCCCCCCCTCTAGCGCGGGGGATGAGCAGTTCTTC; CDR3 protein: CASRGPPSSAGDEQFF
clone size: -; D gene: TRBD1; V gene: TRBV5-4; J gene: TRBJ2-5; CDR3 DNA: TGTGCCAGCAGCTCTCAGGGGGCGGCAGAGACCCAGTACTTC; CDR3 protein: CASSSQGAAETQYF